A selection of T cell receptor beta chains follows, all from one sample in a study of blood T cells in healthy people across ages. TCRdb redid the calling of the 5' RACE reads with MiXCR, one entry per CDR3 protein. The top ten clones hold roughly 24% of a sample with around 780,000 distinct CDR3 sequences, just over 55% of them seen once. The sample taken for sequencing was blood. These receptors originate from a man aged 35-49 years in good health. Both conserved end residues are part of each CDR3. A D gene is named only where the DNA matches it firmly. Clone size appears in some rows only: once, few, many, or a class for an expanded clone.

>NA|TRBJ1-6|TRBV5-1|NA
TGCGCCAGCAGCTTGGAGGACGGTTCACCCCTCCACTTT
CASSLEDGSPLHF
>NA|TRBJ1-1|TRBV20-1|NA
TGCAGTGCTAGAGTGGGGCAGGGTGCACAATGGAACACTGAAGCTTTCTTT
CSARVGQGAQWNTEAFF
>TRBD2|TRBJ2-1|TRBV24-1|NA
TGTGCCACCAGTGAGCCTAGCGGGTACCCTTACAATGAGCAGTTCTTC
CATSEPSGYPYNEQFF
>TRBD1|TRBJ2-7|TRBV6-5|NA
TGTGCCAGCAGTTACGACGGGACAGGGTTGTACGAGCAGTACTTC
CASSYDGTGLYEQYF
>NA|TRBJ2-4|TRBV20-1|NA
TGCAGTGCTTTGGGGGACATAGAAAACAGTCAGTACTTC
CSALGDIENSQYF
>TRBD2|TRBJ2-7|TRBV29-1|NA
TGCAGCGTCATCCACGGGGGGTCCTACGAGCAGTACTTC
CSVIHGGSYEQYF
>TRBD2|TRBJ2-1|TRBV6-1|NA
TGTGCCAGCAGTCCCCTGACTAGCCGCTTAGAGTACTACAATGAGCAGTTCTTC
CASSPLTSRLEYYNEQFF
>TRBD2|TRBJ2-7|TRBV2|few
TGTGCCAGCAGTGAAAGACTAGCGGAACCAAACTACGAGCAGTACTTC
CASSERLAEPNYEQYF
>NA|TRBJ1-1|TRBV28|NA
TGTGCCAGCAGTACAACAGCCGTGAACACTGAAGCTTTCTTT
CASSTTAVNTEAFF
>TRBD1|TRBJ1-2|TRBV6-2/TRBV6-3|NA
TGTGCCAGCAGACCACTAGGACAGGAGGGCTATGGCTACACCTTC
CASRPLGQEGYGYTF
>NA|TRBJ2-7|TRBV7-9|NA
TGTGCCAGCAGCTTAGATTGGCTTGGGCAGTCCACCTACGAGCAGTACTTC
CASSLDWLGQSTYEQYF
>NA|TRBJ2-2|TRBV2|NA
TGTGCCAGTACGGACGGATCGAACACCGGGGAGCTGTTTTTT
CASTDGSNTGELFF
>TRBD2|TRBJ2-1|TRBV20-1|few
TGCAGTGCTCCAGATACTAGCGGGGACAATGAGCAGTTCTTC
CSAPDTSGDNEQFF
>TRBD2|TRBJ2-5|TRBV7-9|few
TGTGCCAGCAGCTTAGGCCTACTAGCGGGGGGATCCCATAAAGAGACCCAGTACTTC
CASSLGLLAGGSHKETQYF
>TRBD1|TRBJ2-7|TRBV29-1|NA
TGCAGCGTTGGTAAAGTGGGACAGGGAGTCCCCACCGAGCAGTACTTC
CSVGKVGQGVPTEQYF
>NA|TRBJ2-1|TRBV20-1|NA
TGCAGTGCTAGATTGCTAGGGCTCTACAATGAGCAGTTCTTC
CSARLLGLYNEQFF
>TRBD1|TRBJ2-7|TRBV27|NA
TGTGCCCCGAAAACAGGGGCCTACGAGCAGTACTTC
CAPKTGAYEQYF
>NA|TRBJ2-2|TRBV28|NA
TGTGCCAGCAGTCCCCCCAGCCGGGGAGGGGAGCTGTTTTTT
CASSPPSRGGELFF
>NA|TRBJ2-5|TRBV9|NA
TGTGCCAGCAGCGCCCGTGGCCAGGAGCAGTACTTC
CASSARGQEQYF
>NA|TRBJ1-1|TRBV6-5|NA
TGTGCCAGCAGTTACGGACAGTCTACTGAAGCTTTCTTT
CASSYGQSTEAFF
>TRBD1|TRBJ1-6|TRBV6-5|NA
TGTGCCAGCAGTTACTCGAGTACAGGGGGGTTTTCACCCCTCCACTTT
CASSYSSTGGFSPLHF
>NA|TRBJ1-2|TRBV25-1|few
TGTGCCAGCAGTGAAGTGGAGGGCGGCGTCTATGGCTACACCTTC
CASSEVEGGVYGYTF
>TRBD1|TRBJ2-7|TRBV7-2|NA
TGTGCCAGCAGCAATTTGGACAGGGGGCCAGACTACGAGCAGTACTTC
CASSNLDRGPDYEQYF
>TRBD2|TRBJ2-2|TRBV5-4|NA
TGTGCCAGCAGCACGGGACTAGCCCCCGGGGAGCTGTTTTTT
CASSTGLAPGELFF
>NA|TRBJ2-6|TRBV5-1|NA
TGCGCCAGCAGCTTGGGGGACATTAACCAGGGCGTCCTGACTTTC
CASSLGDINQGVLTF
>NA|TRBJ2-2|TRBV6-4|NA
TGTGCCAGCAGTCCACAGAGTGGGAAGACCGGGGAGCTGTTTTTT
CASSPQSGKTGELFF
>TRBD2|TRBJ2-5|TRBV9|NA
TGTGCCAGCGGCGTAGATCCTAGCGGGGGGCTCCAAGAGACCCAGTACTTC
CASGVDPSGGLQETQYF
>NA|TRBJ2-3|TRBV4-3|NA
TGCGCCAGCAGCCAAGATCCGACAGAACGTAGCACAGATACGCAGTATTTT
CASSQDPTERSTDTQYF
>NA|TRBJ1-2|TRBV6-2/TRBV6-3|NA
TGTGCCAGCAAGCCCAATACCTACTATGGCTACACCTTC
CASKPNTYYGYTF
>NA|TRBJ2-3|TRBV7-3|NA
TGTGCCAGCAGGCGTACCCTTGGAGATACGCAGTATTTT
CASRRTLGDTQYF
>NA|TRBJ2-1|TRBV6-2/TRBV6-3|NA
TGTGCCAGCTTCCGGGCGGCGACATGGGACAATGAGCAGTTCTTC
CASFRAATWDNEQFF
>TRBD2|TRBJ2-3|TRBV7-3|NA
TGTGCCAGCAGCTTAGGTTCGGGACTAGGACGTGCGGCACGGGGAGATACGCAGTATTTT
CASSLGSGLGRAARGDTQYF
>NA|TRBJ2-3|TRBV5-1|once
TGCGCCAGCAACTCGCTAGCGAAGAGCACAGATACGCAGTATTTT
CASNSLAKSTDTQYF
>NA|TRBJ2-3|TRBV27|NA
TGTGCCAGCAGTTGGGACTGGCGACTTAGTAAGACTAGCACAGATACGCAGTATTTT
CASSWDWRLSKTSTDTQYF
>NA|TRBJ2-5|TRBV20-1|NA
TGCAGTGCTAGAGTACGGGAGCGTCTCAATGAGCAGTACTTC
CSARVRERLNEQYF
>NA|TRBJ2-5|TRBV21-1|NA
TGTGCCAGCAGCCGGCAATCGGACAGGGGGATTCAGTACTTC
CASSRQSDRGIQYF
>NA|TRBJ1-2|TRBV12-3/TRBV12-4|few
TGTGCCAGCACCCCACGAGACTATGGCTACACCTTC
CASTPRDYGYTF
>NA|TRBJ2-5|TRBV6-6|NA
TGTGCCACAAACCAGGCGTTAACGACCCAGTACTTC
CATNQALTTQYF
>TRBD2|TRBJ2-3|TRBV7-6|once
TGTGCCAGCACCAACCTGCGGACTAGCGGGAGGCTAACAGATACGCAGTATTTT
CASTNLRTSGRLTDTQYF
>NA|TRBJ2-5|TRBV20-1|NA
TGCAGTGCTAGAGATCTGGAAAATGAGCAGTACTTC
CSARDLENEQYF
>TRBD1|TRBJ2-7|TRBV15|NA
TGTGCCGCCAGCGGACGACTAGGCGGGACAGGGTCCTACGAGCAGTACTTC
CAASGRLGGTGSYEQYF
>NA|TRBJ2-7|TRBV7-2|few
TGTGCCAGCAGCCAACTCATCGAGCAGTACTTC
CASSQLIEQYF
>NA|TRBJ2-3|TRBV5-1|many
TGCGCCAGCAGCTTGCAAGCCCGGGTAGCAGATACGCAGTATTTT
CASSLQARVADTQYF
>NA|TRBJ2-2|TRBV5-5|NA
TGTGCCAGCAGCTCCCGTGGGGAGCTGTTTTTT
CASSSRGELFF
>NA|TRBJ2-5|TRBV6-5|NA
TGTGCCAGTTCCTCGGGAGCCGGTCTTGGGACCCAGTACTTC
CASSSGAGLGTQYF
>TRBD2|TRBJ2-1|TRBV4-3|NA
TGCGCCAGCAGCCAAGTAGAGGGGGGACTAGCGCCGAGGAATGAGCAGTTCTTC
CASSQVEGGLAPRNEQFF
>NA|TRBJ2-3|TRBV20-1|NA
TGCAGTGCTCTCCACCTAACCACAGATACGCAGTATTTT
CSALHLTTDTQYF
>NA|TRBJ2-5|TRBV25-1|many
TGTGCCAGCAGTGGACTGGAGACCCAGTACTTC
CASSGLETQYF
>TRBD1|TRBJ1-5|TRBV20-1|NA
TGCAGTGCTACCGGGGGACAGGGGAATCAGCCCCAGCATTTT
CSATGGQGNQPQHF
>NA|TRBJ2-5|TRBV11-2|NA
TGTGCCTCGACTAGGACAGAAGAGACCCAGTACTTC
CASTRTEETQYF
>TRBD1|TRBJ2-1|TRBV7-2|NA
TGTGCCAGCAGCTTAGTAGGGACAGGGGGTCGGAATGAGCAGTTCTTC
CASSLVGTGGRNEQFF
>NA|TRBJ2-3|TRBV18|NA
TGTGCCAGCTCACCACCCCAGGGACGTGGCACAGATACGCAGTATTTT
CASSPPQGRGTDTQYF
>TRBD2|TRBJ2-1|TRBV27|NA
TGTGCCAGCAGTTTACGCCGGCTAGCGGGGGGGGACAATGAGCAGTTCTTC
CASSLRRLAGGDNEQFF
>TRBD1|TRBJ1-5|TRBV24-1|NA
TGTGCCACCAGTGATTTTACAGGGGGATTCAATCAGCCCCAGCATTTT
CATSDFTGGFNQPQHF
>NA|TRBJ2-7|TRBV28|NA
TGTGCCAGCAGTTTCGTTGCTCAGGACAACGAGCAGTACTTC
CASSFVAQDNEQYF